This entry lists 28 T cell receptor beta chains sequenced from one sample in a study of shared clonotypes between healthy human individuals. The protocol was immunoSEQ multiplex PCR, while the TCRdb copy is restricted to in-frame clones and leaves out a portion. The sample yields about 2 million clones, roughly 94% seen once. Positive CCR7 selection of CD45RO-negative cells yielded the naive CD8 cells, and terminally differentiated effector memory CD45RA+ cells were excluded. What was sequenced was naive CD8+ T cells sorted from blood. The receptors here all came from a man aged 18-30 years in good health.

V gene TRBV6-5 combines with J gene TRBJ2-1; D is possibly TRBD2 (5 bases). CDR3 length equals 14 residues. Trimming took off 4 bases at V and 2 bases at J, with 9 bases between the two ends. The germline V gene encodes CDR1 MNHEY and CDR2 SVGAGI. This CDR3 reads CASSSNGAYNEQFF. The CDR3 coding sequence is TGTGCCAGCAGTTCAAACGGGGCCTACAATGAGCAGTTCTTC.

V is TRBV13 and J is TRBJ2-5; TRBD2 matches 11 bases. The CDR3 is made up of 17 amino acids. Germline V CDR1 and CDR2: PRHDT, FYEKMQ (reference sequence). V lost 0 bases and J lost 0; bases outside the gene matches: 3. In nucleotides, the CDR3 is TGTGCCAGCAGCTTAGGACTAGCGGGAGCTAACCAAGAGACCCAGTACTTC. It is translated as CASSLGLAGANQETQYF.

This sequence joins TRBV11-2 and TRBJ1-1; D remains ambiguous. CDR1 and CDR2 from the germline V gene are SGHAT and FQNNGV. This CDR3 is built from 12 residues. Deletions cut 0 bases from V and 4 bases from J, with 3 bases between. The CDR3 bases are TGTGCCAGCAGCTTAGATCCCACTGAAGCTTTCTTT. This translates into CASSLDPTEAFF.

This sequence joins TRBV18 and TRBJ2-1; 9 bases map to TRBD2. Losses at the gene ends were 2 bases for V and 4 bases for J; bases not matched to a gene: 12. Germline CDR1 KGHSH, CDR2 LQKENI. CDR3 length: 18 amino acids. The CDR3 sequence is CASSPKASETSGYNEQFF. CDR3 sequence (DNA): TGTGCCAGCTCACCAAAGGCGTCGGAGACTAGCGGATACAATGAGCAGTTCTTC. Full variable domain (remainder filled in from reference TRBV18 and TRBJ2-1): NAGVMQNPRHLVRRRGQEARLRCSPMKGHSHVYWYRQLPEEGLKFMVYLQKENIIDESGMPKERFSAEFPKEGPSILRIQQVVRGDSAAYFCASSPKASETSGYNEQFFGPGTRLTVL.

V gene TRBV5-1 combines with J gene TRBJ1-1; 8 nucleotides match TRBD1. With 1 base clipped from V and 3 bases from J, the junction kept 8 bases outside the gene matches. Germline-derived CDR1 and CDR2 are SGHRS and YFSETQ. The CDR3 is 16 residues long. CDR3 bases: TGCGCCAGCAGCTTGCCCGTGGACAGGGTTGACACTGAAGCTTTCTTT. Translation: CASSLPVDRVDTEAFF.

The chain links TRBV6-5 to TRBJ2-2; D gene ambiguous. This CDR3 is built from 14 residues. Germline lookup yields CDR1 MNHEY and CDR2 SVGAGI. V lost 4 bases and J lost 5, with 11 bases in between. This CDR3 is CASSSDGPTGELFF. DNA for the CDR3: TGTGCCAGCAGTTCGGACGGCCCAACCGGGGAGCTGTTTTTT.

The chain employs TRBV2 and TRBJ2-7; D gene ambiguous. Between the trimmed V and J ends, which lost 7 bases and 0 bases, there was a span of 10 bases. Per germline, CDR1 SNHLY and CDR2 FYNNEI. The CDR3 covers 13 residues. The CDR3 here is CASIFTDSYEQYF. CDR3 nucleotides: TGTGCCAGCATTTTTACGGACTCCTACGAGCAGTACTTC.

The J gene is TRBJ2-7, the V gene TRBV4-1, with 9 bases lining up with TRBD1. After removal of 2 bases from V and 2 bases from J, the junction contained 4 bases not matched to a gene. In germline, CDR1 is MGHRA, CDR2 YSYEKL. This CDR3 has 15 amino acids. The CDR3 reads CASSQRTGDTYEQYF. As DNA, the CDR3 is TGCGCCAGCAGCCAACGGACAGGGGACACCTACGAGCAGTACTTC.

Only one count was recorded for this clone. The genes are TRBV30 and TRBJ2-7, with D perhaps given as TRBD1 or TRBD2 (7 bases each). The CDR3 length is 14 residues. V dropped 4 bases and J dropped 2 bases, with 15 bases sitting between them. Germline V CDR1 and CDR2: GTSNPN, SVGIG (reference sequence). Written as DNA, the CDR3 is TGTGCCTGGACCTACCCAGGGGGGGCCTACGAGCAGTACTTC. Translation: CAWTYPGGAYEQYF.

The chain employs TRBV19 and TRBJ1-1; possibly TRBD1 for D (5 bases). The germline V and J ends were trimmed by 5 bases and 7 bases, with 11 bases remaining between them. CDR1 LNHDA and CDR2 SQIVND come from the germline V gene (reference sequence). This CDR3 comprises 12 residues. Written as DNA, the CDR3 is TGTGCCAGTAGTCCCCGTGGGGGTGAAGCTTTCTTT. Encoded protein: CASSPRGGEAFF.

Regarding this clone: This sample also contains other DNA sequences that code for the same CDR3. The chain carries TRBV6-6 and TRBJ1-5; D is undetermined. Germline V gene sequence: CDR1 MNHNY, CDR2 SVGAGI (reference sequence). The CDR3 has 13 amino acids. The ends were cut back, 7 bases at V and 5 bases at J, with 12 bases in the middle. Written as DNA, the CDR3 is TGTGCCAGCACCGCGAGTGTCTATCAGCCCCAGCATTTT. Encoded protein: CASTASVYQPQHF.

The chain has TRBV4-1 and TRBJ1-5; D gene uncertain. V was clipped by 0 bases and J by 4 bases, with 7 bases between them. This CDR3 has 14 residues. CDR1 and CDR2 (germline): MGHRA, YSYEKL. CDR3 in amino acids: CASSQENLNQPQHF. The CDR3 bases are TGCGCCAGCAGCCAAGAGAACCTAAATCAGCCCCAGCATTTT.

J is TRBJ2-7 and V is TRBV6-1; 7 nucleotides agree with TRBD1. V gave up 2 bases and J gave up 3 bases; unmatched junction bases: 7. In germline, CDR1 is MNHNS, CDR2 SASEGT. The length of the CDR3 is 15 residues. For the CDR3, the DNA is TGTGCCAGCAGTGAATGGGACAGAGGAGGCTACGAGCAGTACTTC. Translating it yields CASSEWDRGGYEQYF.

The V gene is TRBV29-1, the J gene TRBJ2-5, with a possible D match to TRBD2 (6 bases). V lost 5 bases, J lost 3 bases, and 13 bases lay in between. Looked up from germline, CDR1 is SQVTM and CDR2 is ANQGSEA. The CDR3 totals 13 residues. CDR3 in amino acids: CSVRLALEETQYF. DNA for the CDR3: TGCAGCGTTCGGCTAGCGTTAGAAGAGACCCAGTACTTC.

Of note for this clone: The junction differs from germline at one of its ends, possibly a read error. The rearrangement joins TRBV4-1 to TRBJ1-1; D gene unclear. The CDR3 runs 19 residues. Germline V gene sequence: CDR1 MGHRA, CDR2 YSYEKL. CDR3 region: CASSPLGSWERILNAEAFF. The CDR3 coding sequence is TGCGCCAGCAGCCCCCTCGGATCGTGGGAGAGAATCCTGAACGCTGAAGCTTTCTTT.

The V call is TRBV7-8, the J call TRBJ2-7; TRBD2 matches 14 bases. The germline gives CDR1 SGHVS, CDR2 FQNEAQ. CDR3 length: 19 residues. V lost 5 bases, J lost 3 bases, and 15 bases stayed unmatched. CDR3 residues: CASSGTGTSGGGYRYEQYF. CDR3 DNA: TGTGCCAGCAGCGGTACGGGGACTAGCGGGGGAGGGTACCGCTACGAGCAGTACTTC.

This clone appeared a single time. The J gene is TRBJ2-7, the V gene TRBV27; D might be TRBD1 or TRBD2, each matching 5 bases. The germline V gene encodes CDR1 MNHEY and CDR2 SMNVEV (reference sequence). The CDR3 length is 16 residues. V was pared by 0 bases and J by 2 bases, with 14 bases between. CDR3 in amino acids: CASSLSVGTVTYEQYF. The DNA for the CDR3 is TGTGCCAGCAGTTTATCCGTCGGGACGGTTACCTACGAGCAGTACTTC.

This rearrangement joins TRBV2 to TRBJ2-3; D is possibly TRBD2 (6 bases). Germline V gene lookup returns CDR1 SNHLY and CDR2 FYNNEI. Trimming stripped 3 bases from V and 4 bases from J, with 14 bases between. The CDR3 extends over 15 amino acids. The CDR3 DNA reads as TGTGCCAGCAGTGAGGTAGGGGAGGTATCAGATACGCAGTATTTT. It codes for CASSEVGEVSDTQYF.

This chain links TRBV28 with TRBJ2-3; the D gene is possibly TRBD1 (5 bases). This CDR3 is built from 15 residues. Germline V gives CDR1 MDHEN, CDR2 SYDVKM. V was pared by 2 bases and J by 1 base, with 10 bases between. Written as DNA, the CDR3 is TGTGCCAGCAGTTTAATGGTAGGGGGCACAGATACGCAGTATTTT. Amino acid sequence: CASSLMVGGTDTQYF.

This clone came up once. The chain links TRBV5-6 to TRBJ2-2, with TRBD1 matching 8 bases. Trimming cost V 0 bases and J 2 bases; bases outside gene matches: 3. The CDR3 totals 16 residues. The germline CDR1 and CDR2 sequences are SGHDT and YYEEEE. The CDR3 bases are TGTGCCAGCAGCTTGGTTCCAGGGGGCAACACCGGGGAGCTGTTTTTT. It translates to CASSLVPGGNTGELFF.

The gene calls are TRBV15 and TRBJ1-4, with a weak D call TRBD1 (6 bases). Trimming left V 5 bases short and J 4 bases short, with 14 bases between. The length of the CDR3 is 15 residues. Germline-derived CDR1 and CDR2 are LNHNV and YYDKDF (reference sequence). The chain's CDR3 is CATSDHRAVNEKLFF. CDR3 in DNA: TGTGCCACCAGCGACCACAGGGCAGTTAATGAAAAACTGTTTTTT.

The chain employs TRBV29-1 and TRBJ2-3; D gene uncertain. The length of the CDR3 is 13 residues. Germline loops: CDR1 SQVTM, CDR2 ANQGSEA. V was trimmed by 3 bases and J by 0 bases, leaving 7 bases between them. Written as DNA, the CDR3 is TGCAGCGTTGACTCCCAGAGCACAGATACGCAGTATTTT. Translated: CSVDSQSTDTQYF.

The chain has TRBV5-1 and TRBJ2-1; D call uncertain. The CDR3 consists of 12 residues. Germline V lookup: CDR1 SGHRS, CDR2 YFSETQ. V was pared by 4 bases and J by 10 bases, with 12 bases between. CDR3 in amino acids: CASSLTPKEQFF. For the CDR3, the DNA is TGCGCCAGCAGCCTTACTCCCAAGGAGCAGTTCTTC.

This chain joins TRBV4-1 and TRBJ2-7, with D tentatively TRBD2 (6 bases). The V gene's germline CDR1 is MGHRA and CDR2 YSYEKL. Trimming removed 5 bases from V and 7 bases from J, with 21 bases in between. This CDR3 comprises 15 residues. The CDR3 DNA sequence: TGCGCCAGCAGCACCCGGGACTCCAGACGGGATGAGCAGTACTTC. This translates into CASSTRDSRRDEQYF.

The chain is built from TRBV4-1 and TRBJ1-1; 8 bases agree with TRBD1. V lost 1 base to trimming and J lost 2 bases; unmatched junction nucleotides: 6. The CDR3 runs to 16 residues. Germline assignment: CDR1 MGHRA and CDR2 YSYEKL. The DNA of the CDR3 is TGCGCCAGCAGCCAAGTCGGACAGGGTATAAACACTGAAGCTTTCTTT. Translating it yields CASSQVGQGINTEAFF.

CDR3 region: CASSPRTGTFTDTQYF. Written as DNA, the CDR3 is TGTGCCAGCAGCCCTCGGACAGGGACATTCACAGATACGCAGTATTTT. The rearrangement joins TRBV11-2 to TRBJ2-3, with 8 nucleotides matching TRBD1. The CDR3 has 16 amino acids. The J segment lost 2 bases and the V segment lost 5 bases, leaving 9 bases of the junction unmatched. Germline V lookup: CDR1 SGHAT, CDR2 FQNNGV.

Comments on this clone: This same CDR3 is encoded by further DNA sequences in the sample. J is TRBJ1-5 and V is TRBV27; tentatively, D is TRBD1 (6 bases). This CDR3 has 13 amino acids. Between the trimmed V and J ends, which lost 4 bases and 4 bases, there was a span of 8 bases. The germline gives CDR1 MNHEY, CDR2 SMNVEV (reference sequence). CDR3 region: CASSWTANQPQHF. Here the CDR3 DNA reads TGTGCCAGCAGTTGGACAGCAAATCAGCCCCAGCATTTT.

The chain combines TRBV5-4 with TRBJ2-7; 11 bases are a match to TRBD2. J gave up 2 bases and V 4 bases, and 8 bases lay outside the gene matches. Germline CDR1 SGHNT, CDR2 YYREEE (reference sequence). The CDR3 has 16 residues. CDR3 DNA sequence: TGTGCCAGCAGCGGGACGGGGACTAGCGGACCCTACGAGCAGTACTTC. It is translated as CASSGTGTSGPYEQYF.